The 10 T cell receptor beta chains given below trace back to one sample, sequenced in a study of T cell responses to AZD1222 COVID-19 vaccine. The method was immunoSEQ multiplex PCR; TCRdb's version includes in-frame clones alone and lacks a portion of them. Found here are around 120,000 clones, approximately 85% of them singletons; the top ten hold roughly 4%. Sequencing used peripheral blood, obtained on day 0 of MenACWY control vaccination. The receptor set was obtained from an adult in good health.

The chain links TRBV5-1 to TRBJ2-3, with D unresolved. The germline gives CDR1 SGHRS, CDR2 YFSETQ. CDR3 length: 14 residues. V lost 1 base, J lost 2 bases, and 8 bases lay in between. The CDR3 loop is CASSLSQFTDTQYF. The CDR3 DNA reads TGCGCCAGCAGCTTGTCCCAGTTCACAGATACGCAGTATTTT.

The chain has TRBV7-3 and TRBJ1-2; D is uncertain. Germline V gene lookup returns CDR1 SGHTA and CDR2 FQGTGA. Trimming stripped 2 bases from V and 3 bases from J, with 7 bases between. The CDR3 runs 13 residues. As DNA, the CDR3 is TGTGCCAGCAGCTTAGACCCGTACTATGGCTACACCTTC. Residues: CASSLDPYYGYTF. The full variable domain, completed using reference TRBV7-3 and TRBJ1-2, is GAGVSQTPSNKVTEKGKYVELRCDPISGHTALYWYRQSLGQGPEFLIYFQGTGAADDSGLPNDRFFAVRPEGSVSTLKIQRTERGDSAVYLCASSLDPYYGYTFGSGTRLTVV.

CDR3: CASSSGTGLNTEAFF. Written as DNA, the CDR3 is TGCGCCAGCAGCTCCGGGACAGGGTTGAACACTGAAGCTTTCTTT. The chain couples TRBV5-1 to TRBJ1-1, with 9 bases that match TRBD1. Germline V gene lookup returns CDR1 SGHRS and CDR2 YFSETQ. This CDR3 spans 15 amino acids. V lost 3 bases to trimming and J lost 0 bases; unmatched junction nucleotides: 3. Supplemented by reference TRBV5-1 and TRBJ1-1, the full variable domain reads KAGVTQTPRYLIKTRGQQVTLSCSPISGHRSVSWYQQTPGQGLQFLFEYFSETQRNKGNFPGRFSGRQFSNSRSEMNVSTLELGDSALYLCASSSGTGLNTEAFFGQGTRLTVV.

This chain links TRBV28 with TRBJ2-7; a weak D match, TRBD1 (6 bases). The CDR3 is 14 amino acids. CDR1 is MDHEN, CDR2 SYDVKM, per germline. Trimming removed 2 bases from V and 12 bases from J, with 20 bases in between. CDR3 residues: CASSLEGVGDRLYF. Here the CDR3 DNA reads TGTGCCAGCAGTTTAGAGGGGGTGGGGGATCGGCTGTACTTC.

The table lists this clone with a count of one. The V and J genes are TRBV2 and TRBJ1-1; TRBD1 is a possible D gene (5 bases). Trimming cost V 7 bases and J 0 bases, with 12 bases left between them. This CDR3 comprises 14 residues. CDR1 SNHLY and CDR2 FYNNEI come from the germline V gene. CDR3 bases: TGTGCCAGCACTGGGACGGTAATGAACACTGAAGCTTTCTTT. This translates into CASTGTVMNTEAFF.

This chain links TRBV3-1 (or the pseudogene TRBV3-2) with TRBJ2-3; D may be TRBD1 (6 bases). Germline lookup yields CDR1 LGHDT and CDR2 YNNKEL (reference sequence). There are 13 residues in the CDR3. Trimming cost V 6 bases and J 4 bases, with 11 bases left between them. The CDR3 DNA follows: TGTGCCAGCAGTCTTCAGGGGTCAGATACGCAGTATTTT. Protein: CASSLQGSDTQYF.

This chain links TRBV2 with TRBJ1-4; D is ambiguous. The CDR3 extends over 15 amino acids. Germline V gene lookup returns CDR1 SNHLY and CDR2 FYNNEI. V was cut by 5 bases and J by 0 bases, with 10 bases left in between. Written as DNA, the CDR3 is TGTGCCAGCAGTTCCCCGGCGGCAACTAATGAAAAACTGTTTTTT. Protein: CASSSPAATNEKLFF. The full variable domain, rest sourced from reference TRBV2 and TRBJ1-4, is EPEVTQTPSHQVTQMGQEVILRCVPISNHLYFYWYRQILGQKVEFLVSFYNNEISEKSEIFDDQFSVERPDGSNFTLKIRSTKLEDSAMYFCASSSPAATNEKLFFGSGTQLSVL.

This clone has only a few counts. The J gene is TRBJ2-7, the V gene TRBV21-1; the tabulated D call, TRBD1, remains unverified against the DNA. TRBV21-1 is a pseudogene locus. The CDR3 is 15 amino acids. CDR3 DNA sequence: TGTGCCAGCAGCAAAGGCTGGACAGGGTCCTACGAGCAGTACTTC. Its protein product is CASSKGWTGSYEQYF.

This rearrangement joins TRBV5-4 to TRBJ1-5, with 7 bases matching TRBD1. The germline CDR1 and CDR2 sequences are SGHNT and YYREEE (reference sequence). The length of the CDR3 is 13 residues. The trim removed 3 bases at V and 5 bases at J, leaving 2 bases unmatched. CDR3 bases: TGTGCCAGCAGCTCCGACAGGGATCAGCCCCAGCATTTT. It yields the protein CASSSDRDQPQHF.

This chain connects TRBV6-2 or TRBV6-3 to TRBJ1-5; perhaps TRBD1 as D (6 bases). This CDR3 comprises 18 residues. V gave up 0 bases and J gave up 2 bases, with 17 bases separating them. CDR1 is MNHEY and CDR2 is SVGEGT in the germline V gene. CDR3 loop: CASSYSQGSTTRNQPQHF. The CDR3 DNA sequence: TGTGCCAGCAGTTACTCCCAGGGGTCGACCACTCGCAATCAGCCCCAGCATTTT.